The source of this T cell receptor (beta chain) is a study of OX40 agonist ivuxolimab in advanced cancers. Whole-study context: Those enrolled were 82.7% male, with a mean age of approximately 60 years and ages from 23 to 79.

V dropped 1 base and J dropped 7 bases, with 7 bases sitting between them. This CDR3 region has 12 residues. Germline CDR1 is KGHSH and CDR2 is LQKENI. TCRdb keeps only in-frame clones here, not all; method: immunoSEQ multiplex PCR. Of approximately 80,000 clones listed, around 86% are singletons. The chain recombines TRBV18 with TRBJ1-1; no clear D. The sample consisted of CD4+ or CD8+ T cells sorted from blood, taken in a trial of the OX40 agonist ivuxolimab. The receptor comes from an adult with an advanced solid tumor such as melanoma, head and neck, liver or kidney cancer. Written as DNA, the CDR3 is TGTGCCAGCTCACCACAGGGTATTGAAGCTTTCTTT. Translating it yields CASSPQGIEAFF.